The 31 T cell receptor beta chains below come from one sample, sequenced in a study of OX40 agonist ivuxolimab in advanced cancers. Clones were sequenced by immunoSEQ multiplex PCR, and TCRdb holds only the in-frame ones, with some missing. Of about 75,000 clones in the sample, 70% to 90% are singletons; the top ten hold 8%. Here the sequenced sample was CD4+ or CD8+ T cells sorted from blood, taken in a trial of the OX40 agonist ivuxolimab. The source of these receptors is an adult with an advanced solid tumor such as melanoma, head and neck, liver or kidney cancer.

The CDR3 DNA is TGTGCCAGCAGCCAAGATTTCCAGGCGACCTATGGCTACACCTTC. Translating it yields CASSQDFQATYGYTF. The chain combines TRBV14 with TRBJ1-2, with D unclear. Trimming stripped 0 bases from V and 4 bases from J, with 12 bases between. The length of the CDR3 is 15 residues. Germline V CDR1 and CDR2: SGHDN, FVKESK.

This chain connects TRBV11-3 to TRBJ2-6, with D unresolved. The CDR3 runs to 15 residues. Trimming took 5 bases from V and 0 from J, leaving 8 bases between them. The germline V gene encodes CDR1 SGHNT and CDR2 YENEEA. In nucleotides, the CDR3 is TGTGCCAGCAGCACTCACAGCTCTGGGGCCAACGTCCTGACTTTC. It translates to CASSTHSSGANVLTF.

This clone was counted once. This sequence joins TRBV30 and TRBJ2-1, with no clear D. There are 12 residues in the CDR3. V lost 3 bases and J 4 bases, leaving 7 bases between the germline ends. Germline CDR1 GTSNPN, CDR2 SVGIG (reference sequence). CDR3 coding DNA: TGTGCCTGGAGACGAAGTTACAATGAGCAGTTCTTC. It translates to CAWRRSYNEQFF.

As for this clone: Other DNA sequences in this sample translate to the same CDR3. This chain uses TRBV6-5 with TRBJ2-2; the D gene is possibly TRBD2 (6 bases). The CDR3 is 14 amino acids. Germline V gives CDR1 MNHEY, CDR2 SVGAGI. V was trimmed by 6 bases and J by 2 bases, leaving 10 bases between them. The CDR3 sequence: CASSRGLNTGELFF. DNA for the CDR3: TGTGCCAGCAGCCGGGGACTTAACACCGGGGAGCTGTTTTTT.

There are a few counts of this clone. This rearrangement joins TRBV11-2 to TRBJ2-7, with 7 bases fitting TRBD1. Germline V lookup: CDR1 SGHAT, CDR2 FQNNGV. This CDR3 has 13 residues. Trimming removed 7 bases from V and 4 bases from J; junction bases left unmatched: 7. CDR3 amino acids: CASNLAQGYEQYF. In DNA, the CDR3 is TGTGCCAGCAACCTCGCACAGGGGTACGAGCAGTACTTC.

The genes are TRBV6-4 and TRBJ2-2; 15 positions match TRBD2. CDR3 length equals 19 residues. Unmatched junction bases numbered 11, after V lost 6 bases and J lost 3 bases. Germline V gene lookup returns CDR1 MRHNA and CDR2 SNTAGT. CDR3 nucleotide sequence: TGTGCCAGCAGCAAGGCCGGGACTAGCGGGGGGATTTACACCGGGGAGCTGTTTTTT. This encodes CASSKAGTSGGIYTGELFF.

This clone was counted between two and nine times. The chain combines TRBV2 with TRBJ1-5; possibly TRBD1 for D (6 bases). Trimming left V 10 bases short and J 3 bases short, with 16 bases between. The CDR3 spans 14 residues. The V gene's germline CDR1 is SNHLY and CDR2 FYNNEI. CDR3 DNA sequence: TGTGCCACCTCCCCATCGGGACACAATCAGCCCCAGCATTTT. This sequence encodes CATSPSGHNQPQHF.

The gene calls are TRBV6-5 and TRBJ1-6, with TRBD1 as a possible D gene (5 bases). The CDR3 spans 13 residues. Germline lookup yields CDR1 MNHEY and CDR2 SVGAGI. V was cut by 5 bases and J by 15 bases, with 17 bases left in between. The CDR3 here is CASSTDRDWDLHF. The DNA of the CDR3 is TGTGCCAGCAGTACCGACCGGGACTGGGACCTCCACTTT.

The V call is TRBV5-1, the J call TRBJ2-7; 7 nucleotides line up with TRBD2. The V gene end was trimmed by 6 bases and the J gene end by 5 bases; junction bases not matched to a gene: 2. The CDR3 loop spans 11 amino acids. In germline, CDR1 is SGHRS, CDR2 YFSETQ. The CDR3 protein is CASMGGNEQYF. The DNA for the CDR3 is TGCGCCAGCATGGGGGGGAACGAGCAGTACTTC.

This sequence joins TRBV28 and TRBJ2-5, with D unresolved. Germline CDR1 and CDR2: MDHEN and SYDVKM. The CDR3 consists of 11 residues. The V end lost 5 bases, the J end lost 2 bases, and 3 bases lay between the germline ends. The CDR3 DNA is TGTGCCAGCAGTCCACAAGAGACCCAGTACTTC. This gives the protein CASSPQETQYF.

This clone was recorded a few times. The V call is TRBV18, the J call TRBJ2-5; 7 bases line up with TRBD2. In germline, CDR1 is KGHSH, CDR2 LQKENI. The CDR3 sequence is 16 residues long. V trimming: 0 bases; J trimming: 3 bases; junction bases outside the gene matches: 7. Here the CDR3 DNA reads TGTGCCAGCTCACCACCGTTAGCGGGCCCCGAAGAGACCCAGTACTTC. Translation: CASSPPLAGPEETQYF.

The CDR3 coding sequence is TGTGCCAGCAGGGTTAGCGGGGGGTCTACCTACAATGAGCAGTTCTTC. Encoded protein: CASRVSGGSTYNEQFF. The chain carries TRBV7-9 and TRBJ2-1; 10 bases are a match to TRBD2. This CDR3 comprises 16 residues. Germline V CDR1 and CDR2: SEHNR, FQNEAQ (reference sequence). V trimming: 6 bases; J trimming: 2 bases; junction bases outside the gene matches: 7.

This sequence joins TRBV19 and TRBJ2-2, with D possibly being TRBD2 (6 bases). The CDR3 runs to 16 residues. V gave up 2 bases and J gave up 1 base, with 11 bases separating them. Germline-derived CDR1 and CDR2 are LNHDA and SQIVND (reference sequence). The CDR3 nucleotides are TGTGCCAGTAGTATAAGGAGGGGCCGGAACACCGGGGAGCTGTTTTTT. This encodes CASSIRRGRNTGELFF.

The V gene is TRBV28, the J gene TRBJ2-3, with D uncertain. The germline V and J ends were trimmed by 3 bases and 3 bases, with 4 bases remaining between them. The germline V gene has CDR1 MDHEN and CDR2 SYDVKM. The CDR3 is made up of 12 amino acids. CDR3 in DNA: TGTGCCAGCAGTTTGATAACAGATACGCAGTATTTT. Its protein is CASSLITDTQYF.

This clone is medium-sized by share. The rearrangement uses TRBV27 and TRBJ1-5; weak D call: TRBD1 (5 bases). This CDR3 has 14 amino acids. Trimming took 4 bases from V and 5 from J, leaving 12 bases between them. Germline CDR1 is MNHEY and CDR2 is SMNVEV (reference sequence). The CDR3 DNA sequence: TGTGCCAGCAGTTCTGGACAAACCCATCAGCCCCAGCATTTT. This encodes CASSSGQTHQPQHF.

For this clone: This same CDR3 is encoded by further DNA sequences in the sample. CDR3 bases: TGTGCCAGCAGCCAAGATGACAGGGTTTATGGCTACACCTTC. Translated: CASSQDDRVYGYTF. The chain combines TRBV14 with TRBJ1-2; TRBD1 matches at 7 bases. This CDR3 region has 14 residues. The germline CDR1 and CDR2 sequences are SGHDN and FVKESK. V was pared by 0 bases and J by 5 bases, with 3 bases of the junction left unmatched. Supplemented by reference TRBV14 and TRBJ1-2, the full variable domain reads EAGVTQFPSHSVIEKGQTVTLRCDPISGHDNLYWYRRVMGKEIKFLLHFVKESKQDESGMPNNRFLAERTGGTYSTLKVQPAELEDSGVYFCASSQDDRVYGYTFGSGTRLTVV.

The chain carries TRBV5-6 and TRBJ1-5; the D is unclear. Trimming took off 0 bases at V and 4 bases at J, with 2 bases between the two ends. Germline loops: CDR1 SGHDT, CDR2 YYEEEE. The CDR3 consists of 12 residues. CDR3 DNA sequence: TGTGCCAGCAGCTTGGTTAATCAGCCCCAGCATTTT. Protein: CASSLVNQPQHF.

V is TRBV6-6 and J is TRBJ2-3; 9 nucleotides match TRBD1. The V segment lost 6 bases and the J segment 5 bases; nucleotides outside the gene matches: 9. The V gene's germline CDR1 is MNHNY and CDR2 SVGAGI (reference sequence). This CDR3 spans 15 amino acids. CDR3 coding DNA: TGTGCCAGCAGGGAGCCGGGACAGGGAAAAGATACGCAGTATTTT. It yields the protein CASREPGQGKDTQYF.

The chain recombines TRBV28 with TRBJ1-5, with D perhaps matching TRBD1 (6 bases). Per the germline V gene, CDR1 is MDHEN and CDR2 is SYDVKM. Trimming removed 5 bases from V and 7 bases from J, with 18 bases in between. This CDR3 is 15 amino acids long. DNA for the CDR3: TGTGCCAGCAGTGTAACCGGGACAATGGCCCAGCCCCAGCATTTT. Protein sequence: CASSVTGTMAQPQHF.

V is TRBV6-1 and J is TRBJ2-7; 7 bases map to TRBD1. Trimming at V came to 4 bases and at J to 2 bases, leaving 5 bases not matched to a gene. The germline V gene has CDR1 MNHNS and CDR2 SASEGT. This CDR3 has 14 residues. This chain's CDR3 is CASSGDSRTYEQYF. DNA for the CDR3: TGTGCCAGCAGTGGGGACAGTCGAACCTACGAGCAGTACTTC.

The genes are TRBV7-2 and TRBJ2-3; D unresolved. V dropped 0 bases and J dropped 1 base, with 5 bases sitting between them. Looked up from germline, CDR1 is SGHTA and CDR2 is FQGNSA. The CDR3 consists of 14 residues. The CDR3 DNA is TGTGCCAGCAGCTTAGCGCATCGCACAGATACGCAGTATTTT. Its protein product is CASSLAHRTDTQYF.

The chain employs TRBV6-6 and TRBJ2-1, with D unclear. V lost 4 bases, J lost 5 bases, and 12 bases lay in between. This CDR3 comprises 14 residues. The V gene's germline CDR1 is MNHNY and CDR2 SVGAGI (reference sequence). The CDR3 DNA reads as TGTGCCAGCAGTTTTGGAATTCGCGACAATGAGCAGTTCTTC. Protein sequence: CASSFGIRDNEQFF.

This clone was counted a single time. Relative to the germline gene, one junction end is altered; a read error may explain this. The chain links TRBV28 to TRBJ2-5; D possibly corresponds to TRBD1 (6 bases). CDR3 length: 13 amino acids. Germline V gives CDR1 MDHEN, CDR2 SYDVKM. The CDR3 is CAGSLTGSETQYF. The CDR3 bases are TGTGCCGGCAGTCTCACAGGGTCGGAGACCCAGTACTTC. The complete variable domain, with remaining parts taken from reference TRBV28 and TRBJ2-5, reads DVKVTQSSRYLVKRTGEKVFLECVQDMDHENMFWYRQDPGLGLRLIYFSYDVKMKEKGDIPEGYSVSREKKERFSLILESASTNQTSMYLCAGSLTGSETQYFGPGTRLLVL.

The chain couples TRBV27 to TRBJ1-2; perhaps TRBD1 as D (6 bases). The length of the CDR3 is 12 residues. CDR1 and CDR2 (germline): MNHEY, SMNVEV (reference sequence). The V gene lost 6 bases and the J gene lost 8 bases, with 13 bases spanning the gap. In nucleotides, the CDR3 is TGTGCCAGCAGCCTGAAGGGGGGCGGCTACACCTTC. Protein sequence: CASSLKGGGYTF.

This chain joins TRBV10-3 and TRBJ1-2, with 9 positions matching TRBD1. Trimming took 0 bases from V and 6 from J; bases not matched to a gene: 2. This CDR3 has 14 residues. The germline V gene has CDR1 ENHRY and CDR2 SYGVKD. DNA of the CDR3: TGTGCCATCAGTGAGTCGGGACAGGGCCATGGCTACACCTTC. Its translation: CAISESGQGHGYTF.

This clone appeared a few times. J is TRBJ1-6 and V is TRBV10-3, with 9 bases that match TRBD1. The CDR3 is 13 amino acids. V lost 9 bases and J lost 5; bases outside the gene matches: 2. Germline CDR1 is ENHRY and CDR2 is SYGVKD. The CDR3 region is CAMGQGDNSPLHF. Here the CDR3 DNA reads TGTGCCATGGGACAGGGCGATAATTCACCCCTCCACTTT.

This CDR3 is CASSLSGTYNEQFF. In DNA form, the CDR3 reads TGTGCCAGCAGCTTAAGCGGAACCTACAATGAGCAGTTCTTC. This chain connects TRBV7-3 to TRBJ2-1; D uncertain. Germline loops: CDR1 SGHTA, CDR2 FQGTGA. V was trimmed by 1 base and J by 2 bases, leaving 6 bases between them. This CDR3 region has 14 residues.

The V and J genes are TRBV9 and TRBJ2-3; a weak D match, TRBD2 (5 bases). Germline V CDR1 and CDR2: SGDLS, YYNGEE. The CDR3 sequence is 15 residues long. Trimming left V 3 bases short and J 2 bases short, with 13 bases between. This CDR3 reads CASSAGMGNTDTQYF. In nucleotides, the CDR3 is TGTGCCAGCAGCGCCGGGATGGGGAACACAGATACGCAGTATTTT.

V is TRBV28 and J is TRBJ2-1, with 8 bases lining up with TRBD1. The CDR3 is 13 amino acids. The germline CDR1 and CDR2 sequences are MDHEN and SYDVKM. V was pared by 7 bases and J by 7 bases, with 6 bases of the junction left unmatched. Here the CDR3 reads CASKLQGANEQFF. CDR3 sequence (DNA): TGTGCCAGCAAACTCCAGGGGGCAAATGAGCAGTTCTTC.

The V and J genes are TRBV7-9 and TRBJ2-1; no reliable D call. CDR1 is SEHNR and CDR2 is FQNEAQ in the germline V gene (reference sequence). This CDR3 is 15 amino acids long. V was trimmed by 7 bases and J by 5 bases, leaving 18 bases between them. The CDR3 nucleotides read TGTGCCAGCAAGGAGAATACGACACGAAACAATGAGCAGTTCTTC. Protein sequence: CASKENTTRNNEQFF.

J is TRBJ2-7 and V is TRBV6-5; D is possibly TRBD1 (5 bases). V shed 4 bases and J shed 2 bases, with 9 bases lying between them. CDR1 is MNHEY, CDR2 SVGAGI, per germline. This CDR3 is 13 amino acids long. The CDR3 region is CASSLDSPYEQYF. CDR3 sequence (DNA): TGTGCCAGCAGTTTAGACAGTCCCTACGAGCAGTACTTC.